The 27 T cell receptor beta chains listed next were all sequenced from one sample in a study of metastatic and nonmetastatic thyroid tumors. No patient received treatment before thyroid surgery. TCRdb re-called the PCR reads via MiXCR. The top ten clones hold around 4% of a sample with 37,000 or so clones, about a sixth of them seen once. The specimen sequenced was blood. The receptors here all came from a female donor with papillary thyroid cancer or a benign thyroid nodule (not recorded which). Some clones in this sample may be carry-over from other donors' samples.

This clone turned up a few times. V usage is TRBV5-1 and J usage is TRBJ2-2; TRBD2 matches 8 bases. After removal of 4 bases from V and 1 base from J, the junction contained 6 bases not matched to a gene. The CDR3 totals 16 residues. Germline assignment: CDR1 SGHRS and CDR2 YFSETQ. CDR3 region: CASSRGLAENTGELFF. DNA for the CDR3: TGCGCCAGCAGCCGCGGACTAGCTGAGAACACCGGGGAGCTGTTTTTT.

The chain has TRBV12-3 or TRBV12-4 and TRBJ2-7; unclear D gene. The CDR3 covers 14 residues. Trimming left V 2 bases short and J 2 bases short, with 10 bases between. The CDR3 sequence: CASSLFAATYEQYF. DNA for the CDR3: TGTGCCAGCAGTTTATTTGCGGCCACCTACGAGCAGTACTTC.

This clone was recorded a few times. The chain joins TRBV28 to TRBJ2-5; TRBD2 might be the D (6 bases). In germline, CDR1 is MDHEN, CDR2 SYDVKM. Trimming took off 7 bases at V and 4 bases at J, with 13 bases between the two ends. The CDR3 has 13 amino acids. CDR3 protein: CASTRLGGETQYF. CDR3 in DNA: TGTGCCAGCACCCGCCTGGGGGGAGAGACCCAGTACTTC.

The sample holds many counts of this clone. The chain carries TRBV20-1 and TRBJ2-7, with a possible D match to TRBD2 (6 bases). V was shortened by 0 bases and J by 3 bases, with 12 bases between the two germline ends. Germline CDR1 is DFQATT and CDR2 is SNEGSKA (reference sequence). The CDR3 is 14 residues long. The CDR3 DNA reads TGCAGTGCTAGAGAGCGGGGAGGTGGCTACGAGCAGTACTTC. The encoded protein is CSARERGGGYEQYF.

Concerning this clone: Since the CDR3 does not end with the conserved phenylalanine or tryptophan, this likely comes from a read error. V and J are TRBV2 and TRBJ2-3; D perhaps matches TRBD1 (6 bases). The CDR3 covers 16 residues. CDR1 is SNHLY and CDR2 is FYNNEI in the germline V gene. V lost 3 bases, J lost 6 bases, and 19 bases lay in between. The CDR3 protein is CASSDPRDMRPDTQYY. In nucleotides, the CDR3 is TGTGCCAGCAGTGACCCCCGGGACATGCGTCCCGATACGCAGTATTAT.

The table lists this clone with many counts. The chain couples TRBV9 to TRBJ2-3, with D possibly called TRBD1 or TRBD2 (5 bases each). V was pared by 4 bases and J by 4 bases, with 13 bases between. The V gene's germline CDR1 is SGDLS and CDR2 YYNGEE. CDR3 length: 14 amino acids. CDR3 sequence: CASSPLVGADTQYF. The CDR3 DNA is TGTGCCAGCAGCCCCCTCGTGGGGGCAGATACGCAGTATTTT.

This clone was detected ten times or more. The CDR3 DNA reads as TGTGCCAGCAGCAACCCCCCACAGGACGAGCAGTACTTC. It is translated as CASSNPPQDEQYF. The chain joins TRBV11-3 to TRBJ2-7; perhaps TRBD1 as D (5 bases). The CDR3 spans 13 residues. Looked up from germline, CDR1 is SGHNT and CDR2 is YENEEA. The V gene lost 5 bases and the J gene lost 5 bases, with 13 bases spanning the gap. Supplemented by reference TRBV11-3 and TRBJ2-7, the full variable domain reads EAGVVQSPRYKIIEKKQPVAFWCNPISGHNTLYWYLQNLGQGPELLIRYENEEAVDDSQLPKDRFSAERLKGVDSTLKIQPAELGDSAVYLCASSNPPQDEQYFGPGTRLTVT.

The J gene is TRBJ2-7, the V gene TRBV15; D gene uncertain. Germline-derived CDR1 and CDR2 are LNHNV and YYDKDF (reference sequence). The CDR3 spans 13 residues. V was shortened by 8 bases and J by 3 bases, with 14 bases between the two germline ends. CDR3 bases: TGTGCCACCGCGGAAGGGCTTATCTACGAGCAGTACTTC. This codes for CATAEGLIYEQYF. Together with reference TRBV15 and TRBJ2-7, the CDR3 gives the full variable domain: DAMVIQNPRYQVTQFGKPVTLSCSQTLNHNVMYWYQQKSSQAPKLLFHYYDKDFNNEADTPDNFQSRRPNTSFCFLDIRSPGLGDTAMYLCATAEGLIYEQYFGPGTRLTVT.

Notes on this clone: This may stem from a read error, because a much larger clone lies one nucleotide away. CDR3 in DNA: TGTGCCAGCAGCGTAGCCTGGATCCGCTCTGGGAACACCATATATTTT. It codes for CASSVAWIRSGNTIYF. The V gene is TRBV9, the J gene TRBJ1-3; D ambiguous. There are 16 residues in the CDR3. Germline-derived CDR1 and CDR2 are SGDLS and YYNGEE.

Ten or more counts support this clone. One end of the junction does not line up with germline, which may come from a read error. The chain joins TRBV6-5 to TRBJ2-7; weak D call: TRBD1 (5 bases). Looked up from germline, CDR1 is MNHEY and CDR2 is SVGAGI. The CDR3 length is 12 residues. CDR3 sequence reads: CASTYDSYEQYF. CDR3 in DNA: TGTGCCAGCACTTACGACAGCTACGAGCAGTACTTC.

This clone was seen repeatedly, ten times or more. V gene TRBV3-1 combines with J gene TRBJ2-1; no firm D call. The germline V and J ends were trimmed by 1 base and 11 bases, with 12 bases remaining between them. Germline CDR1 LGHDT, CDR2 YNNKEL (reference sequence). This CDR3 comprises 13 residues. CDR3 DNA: TGTGCCAGCAGCCAAGTTGAAGGCGGTAAGCAGTTCTTC. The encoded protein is CASSQVEGGKQFF.

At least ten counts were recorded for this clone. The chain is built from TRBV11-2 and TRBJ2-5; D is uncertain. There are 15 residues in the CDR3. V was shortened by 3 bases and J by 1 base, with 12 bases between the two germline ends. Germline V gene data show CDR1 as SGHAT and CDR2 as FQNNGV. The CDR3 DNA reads TGTGCCAGCAGCTTTACAGAGAGCCGCCAAGAGACCCAGTACTTC. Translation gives CASSFTESRQETQYF. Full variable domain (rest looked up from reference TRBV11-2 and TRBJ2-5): EAGVAQSPRYKIIEKRQSVAFWCNPISGHATLYWYQQILGQGPKLLIQFQNNGVVDDSQLPKDRFSAERLKGVDSTLKIQPAKLEDSAVYLCASSFTESRQETQYFGPGTRLLVL.

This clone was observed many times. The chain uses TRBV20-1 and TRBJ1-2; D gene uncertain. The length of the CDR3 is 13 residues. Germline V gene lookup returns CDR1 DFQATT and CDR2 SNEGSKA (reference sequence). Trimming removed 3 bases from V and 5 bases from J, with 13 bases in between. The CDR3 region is CSASLEDLYGYTF. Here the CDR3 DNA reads TGCAGTGCTAGCTTAGAGGACCTTTATGGCTACACCTTC.

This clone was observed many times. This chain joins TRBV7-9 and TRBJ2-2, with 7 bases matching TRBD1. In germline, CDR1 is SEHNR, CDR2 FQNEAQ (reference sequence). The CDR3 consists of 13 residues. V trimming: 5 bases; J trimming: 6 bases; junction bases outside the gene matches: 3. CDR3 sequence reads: CASSPQGAGELFF. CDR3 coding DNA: TGTGCCAGCAGCCCTCAGGGGGCCGGGGAGCTGTTTTTT. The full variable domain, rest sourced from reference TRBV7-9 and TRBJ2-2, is DTGVSQNPRHKITKRGQNVTFRCDPISEHNRLYWYRQTLGQGPEFLTYFQNEAQLEKSRLLSDRFSAERPKGSFSTLEIQRTEQGDSAMYLCASSPQGAGELFFGEGSRLTVL.

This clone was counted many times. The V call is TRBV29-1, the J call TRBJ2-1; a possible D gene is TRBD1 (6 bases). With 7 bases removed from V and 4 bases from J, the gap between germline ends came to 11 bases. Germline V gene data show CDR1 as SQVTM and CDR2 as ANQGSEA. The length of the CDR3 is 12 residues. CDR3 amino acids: CSAGTLYNEQFF. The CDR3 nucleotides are TGCAGCGCAGGGACACTTTACAATGAGCAGTTCTTC.

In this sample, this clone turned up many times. The CDR3: CAISDGLAGENDEQFF. CDR3 sequence (DNA): TGTGCCATCAGTGACGGACTAGCGGGAGAAAACGATGAGCAGTTCTTC. The J gene is TRBJ2-1, the V gene TRBV10-3, with TRBD2 matching over 13 bases. Trimming at V came to 3 bases and at J to 8 bases, leaving 7 bases not matched to a gene. This CDR3 is built from 16 residues. Germline assignment: CDR1 ENHRY and CDR2 SYGVKD.

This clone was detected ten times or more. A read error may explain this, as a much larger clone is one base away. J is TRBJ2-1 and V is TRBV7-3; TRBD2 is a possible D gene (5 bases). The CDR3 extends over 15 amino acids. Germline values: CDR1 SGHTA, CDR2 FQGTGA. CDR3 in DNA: TGTGCCAGCAGCTTAAGGGCTAGCTCCAACAATGAGCAGCTCTTC. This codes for CASSLRASSNNEQLF.

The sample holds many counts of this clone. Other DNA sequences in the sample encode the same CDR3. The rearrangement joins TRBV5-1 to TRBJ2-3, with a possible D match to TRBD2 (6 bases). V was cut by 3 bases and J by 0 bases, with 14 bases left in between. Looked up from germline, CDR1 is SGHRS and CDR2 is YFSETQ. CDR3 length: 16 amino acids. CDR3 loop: CASSSRIGTSTDTQYF. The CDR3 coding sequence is TGCGCCAGCAGCTCCCGAATTGGGACTAGCACAGATACGCAGTATTTT. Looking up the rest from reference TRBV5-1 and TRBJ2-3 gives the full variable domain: KAGVTQTPRYLIKTRGQQVTLSCSPISGHRSVSWYQQTPGQGLQFLFEYFSETQRNKGNFPGRFSGRQFSNSRSEMNVSTLELGDSALYLCASSSRIGTSTDTQYFGPGTRLTVL.

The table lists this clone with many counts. The DNA of the CDR3 is TGTGCCATCAGTGAAAGGACAGCAAACACTGAAGCTTTCTTT. It specifies CAISERTANTEAFF. J is TRBJ1-1 and V is TRBV10-3, with D possibly TRBD1 on 6 matching bases. CDR3 length: 14 residues. Germline V gives CDR1 ENHRY, CDR2 SYGVKD. V shed 3 bases and J shed 2 bases, with 10 bases lying between them.

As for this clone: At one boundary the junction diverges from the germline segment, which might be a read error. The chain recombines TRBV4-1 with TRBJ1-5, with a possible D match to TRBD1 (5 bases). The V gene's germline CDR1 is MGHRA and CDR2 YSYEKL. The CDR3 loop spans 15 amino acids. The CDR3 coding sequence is TGTGCCGGCAGCCAGGTGACAGAAGGAAATCAGCCCCAGCATTTT. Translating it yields CAGSQVTEGNQPQHF.

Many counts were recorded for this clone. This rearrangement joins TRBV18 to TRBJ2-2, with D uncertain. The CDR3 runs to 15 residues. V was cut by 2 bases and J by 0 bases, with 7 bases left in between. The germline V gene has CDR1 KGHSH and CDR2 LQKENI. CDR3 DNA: TGTGCCAGCTCACCAGTAGGTTCGAACACCGGGGAGCTGTTTTTT. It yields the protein CASSPVGSNTGELFF.

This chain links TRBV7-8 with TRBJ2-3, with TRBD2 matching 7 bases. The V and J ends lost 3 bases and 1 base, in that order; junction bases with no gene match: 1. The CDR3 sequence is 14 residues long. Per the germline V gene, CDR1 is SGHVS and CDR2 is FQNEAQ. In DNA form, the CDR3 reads TGTGCCAGCAGCTTTGGGGGGGGCACAGATACGCAGTATTTT. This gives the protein CASSFGGGTDTQYF.

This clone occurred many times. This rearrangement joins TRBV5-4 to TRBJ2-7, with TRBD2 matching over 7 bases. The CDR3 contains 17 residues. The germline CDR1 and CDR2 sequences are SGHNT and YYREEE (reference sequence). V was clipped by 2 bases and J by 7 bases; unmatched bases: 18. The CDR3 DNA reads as TGTGCCAGCAGCTTAGGCCCGGTTCCTGGGAGGGGAGGTGAGCAGTACTTC. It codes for CASSLGPVPGRGGEQYF. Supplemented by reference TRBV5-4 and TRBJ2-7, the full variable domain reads ETGVTQSPTHLIKTRGQQVTLRCSSQSGHNTVSWYQQALGQGPQFIFQYYREEENGRGNFPPRFSGLQFPNYSSELNVNALELDDSALYLCASSLGPVPGRGGEQYFGPGTRLTVT.

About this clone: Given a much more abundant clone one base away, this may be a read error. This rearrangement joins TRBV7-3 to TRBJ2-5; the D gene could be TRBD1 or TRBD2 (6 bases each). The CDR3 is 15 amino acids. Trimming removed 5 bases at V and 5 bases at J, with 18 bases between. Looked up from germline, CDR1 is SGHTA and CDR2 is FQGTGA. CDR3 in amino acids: CASSLWGEQGETQYF. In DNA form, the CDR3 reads TGTGCCAGCAGCCTTTGGGGGGAGCAGGGGGAGACCCAGTACTTC.

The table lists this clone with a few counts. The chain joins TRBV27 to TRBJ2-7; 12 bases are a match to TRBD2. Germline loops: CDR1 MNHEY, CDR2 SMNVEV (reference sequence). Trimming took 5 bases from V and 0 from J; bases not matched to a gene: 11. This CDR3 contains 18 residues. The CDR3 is CASSVTSGGFLASYEQYF. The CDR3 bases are TGTGCCAGCAGTGTGACTAGCGGGGGTTTTTTGGCCTCCTACGAGCAGTACTTC.

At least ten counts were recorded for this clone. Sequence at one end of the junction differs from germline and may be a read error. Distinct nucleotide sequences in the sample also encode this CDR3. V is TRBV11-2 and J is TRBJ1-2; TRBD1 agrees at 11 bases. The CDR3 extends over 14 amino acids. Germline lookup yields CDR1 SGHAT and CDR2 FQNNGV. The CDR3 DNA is TGTGCCAGCAGCTTACTCGGACAGGGGGCTAGCTACACCTTT. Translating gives CASSLLGQGASYTF.

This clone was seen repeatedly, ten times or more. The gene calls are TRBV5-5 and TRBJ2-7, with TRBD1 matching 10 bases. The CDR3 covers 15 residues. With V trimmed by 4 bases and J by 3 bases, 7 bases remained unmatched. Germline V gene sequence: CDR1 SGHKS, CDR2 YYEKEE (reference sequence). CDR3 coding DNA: TGTGCCAGCAGCGCCACCGGGACAGGGGTCTACGAGCAGTACTTC. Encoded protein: CASSATGTGVYEQYF.